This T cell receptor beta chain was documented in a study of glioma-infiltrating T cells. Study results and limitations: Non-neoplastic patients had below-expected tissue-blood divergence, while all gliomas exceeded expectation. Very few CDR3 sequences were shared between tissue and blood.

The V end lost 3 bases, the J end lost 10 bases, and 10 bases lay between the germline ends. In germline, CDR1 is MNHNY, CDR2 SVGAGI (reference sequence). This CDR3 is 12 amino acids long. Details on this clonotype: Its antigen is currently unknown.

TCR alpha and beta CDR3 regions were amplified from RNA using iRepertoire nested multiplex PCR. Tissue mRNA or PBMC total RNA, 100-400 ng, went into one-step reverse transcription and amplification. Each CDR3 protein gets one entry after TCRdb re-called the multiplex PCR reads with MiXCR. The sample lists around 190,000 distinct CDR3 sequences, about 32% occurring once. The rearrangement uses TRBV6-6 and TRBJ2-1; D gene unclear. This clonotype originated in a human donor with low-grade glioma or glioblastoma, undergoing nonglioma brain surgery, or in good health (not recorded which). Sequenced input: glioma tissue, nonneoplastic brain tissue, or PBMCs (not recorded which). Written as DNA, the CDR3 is TGTGCCAGCAGTTATCGACGATTAGAGCAGTTCTTC. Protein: CASSYRRLEQFF.